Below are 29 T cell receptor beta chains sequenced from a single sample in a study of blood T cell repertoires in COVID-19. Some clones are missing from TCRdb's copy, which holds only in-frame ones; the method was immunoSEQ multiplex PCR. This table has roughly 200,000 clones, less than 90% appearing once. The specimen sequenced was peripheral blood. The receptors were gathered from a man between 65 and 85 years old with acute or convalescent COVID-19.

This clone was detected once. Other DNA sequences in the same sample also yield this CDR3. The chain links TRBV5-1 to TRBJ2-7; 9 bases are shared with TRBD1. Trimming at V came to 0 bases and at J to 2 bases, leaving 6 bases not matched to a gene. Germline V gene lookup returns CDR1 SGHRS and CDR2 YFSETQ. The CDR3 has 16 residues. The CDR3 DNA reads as TGCGCCAGCAGCTTGGCCCCGGGACAGGGTGCCTACGAGCAGTACTTC. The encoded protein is CASSLAPGQGAYEQYF.

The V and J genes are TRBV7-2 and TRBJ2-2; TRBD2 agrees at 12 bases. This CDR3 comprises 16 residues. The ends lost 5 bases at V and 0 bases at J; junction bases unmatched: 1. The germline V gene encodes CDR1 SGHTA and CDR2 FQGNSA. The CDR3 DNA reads TGTGCCAGCAGCCGGACTAGCGGGACGAACACCGGGGAGCTGTTTTTT. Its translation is CASSRTSGTNTGELFF.

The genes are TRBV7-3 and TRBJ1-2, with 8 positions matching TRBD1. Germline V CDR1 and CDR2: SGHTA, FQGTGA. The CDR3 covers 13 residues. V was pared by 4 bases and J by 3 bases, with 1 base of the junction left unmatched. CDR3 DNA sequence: TGTGCCAGCAGCTCGACAGGGGACTATGGCTACACCTTC. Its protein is CASSSTGDYGYTF.

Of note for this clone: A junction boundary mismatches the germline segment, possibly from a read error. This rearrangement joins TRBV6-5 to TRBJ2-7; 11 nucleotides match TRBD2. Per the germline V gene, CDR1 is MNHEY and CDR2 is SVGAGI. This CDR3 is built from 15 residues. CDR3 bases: TGTGCCAGCAGGGTAACTAGCGGGAGTGCTTACGAGCAGTGCTTC. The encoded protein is CASRVTSGSAYEQCF.

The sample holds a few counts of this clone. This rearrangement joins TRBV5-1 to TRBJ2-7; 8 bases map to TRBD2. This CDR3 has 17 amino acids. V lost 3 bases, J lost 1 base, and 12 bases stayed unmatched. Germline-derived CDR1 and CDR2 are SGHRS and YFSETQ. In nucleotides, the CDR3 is TGCGCCAGCAGCTGGACTATCGCGGGAGGTGGTTCCTACGAGCAGTACTTC. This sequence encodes CASSWTIAGGGSYEQYF.

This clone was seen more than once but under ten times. CDR3 sequence reads: CASSFSGTSYEQYF. For the CDR3, the DNA is TGTGCCAGCAGCTTTTCCGGGACTAGCTACGAGCAGTACTTC. The rearrangement joins TRBV7-9 to TRBJ2-7; 8 bases are shared with TRBD2. The V gene end was trimmed by 3 bases and the J gene end by 3 bases; junction bases not matched to a gene: 4. Germline loops: CDR1 SEHNR, CDR2 FQNEAQ (reference sequence). There are 14 residues in the CDR3.

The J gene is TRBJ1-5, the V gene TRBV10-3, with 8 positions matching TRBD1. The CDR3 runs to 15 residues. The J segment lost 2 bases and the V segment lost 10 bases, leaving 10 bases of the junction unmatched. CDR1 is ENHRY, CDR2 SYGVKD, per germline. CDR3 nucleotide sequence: TGTGCCACCAACAGGGGGATCGAGGGCAATCAGCCCCAGCATTTT. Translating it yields CATNRGIEGNQPQHF.

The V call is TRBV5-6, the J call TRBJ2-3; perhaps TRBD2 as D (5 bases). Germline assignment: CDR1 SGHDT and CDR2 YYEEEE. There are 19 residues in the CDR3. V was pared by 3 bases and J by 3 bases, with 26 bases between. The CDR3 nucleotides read TGTGCCAGCAGCTCTACTAGACGTCGCCCCGGAGATCAGACAGATACGCAGTATTTT. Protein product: CASSSTRRRPGDQTDTQYF.

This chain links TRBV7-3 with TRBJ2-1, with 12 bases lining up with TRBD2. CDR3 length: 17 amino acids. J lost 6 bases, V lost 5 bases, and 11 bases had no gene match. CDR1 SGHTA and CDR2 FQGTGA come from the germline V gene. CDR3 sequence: CASSPGLAGPQSNEQFF. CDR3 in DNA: TGTGCCAGCAGCCCTGGACTAGCGGGACCCCAATCCAATGAGCAGTTCTTC. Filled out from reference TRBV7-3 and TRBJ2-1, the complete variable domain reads GAGVSQTPSNKVTEKGKYVELRCDPISGHTALYWYRQSLGQGPEFLIYFQGTGAADDSGLPNDRFFAVRPEGSVSTLKIQRTERGDSAVYLCASSPGLAGPQSNEQFFGPGTRLTVL.

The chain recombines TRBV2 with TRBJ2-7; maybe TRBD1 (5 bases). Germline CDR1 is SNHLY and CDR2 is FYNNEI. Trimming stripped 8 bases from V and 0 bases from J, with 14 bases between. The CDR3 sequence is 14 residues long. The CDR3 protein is CASELLGLSYEQYF. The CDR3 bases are TGTGCCAGCGAATTGCTGGGGCTCTCCTACGAGCAGTACTTC.

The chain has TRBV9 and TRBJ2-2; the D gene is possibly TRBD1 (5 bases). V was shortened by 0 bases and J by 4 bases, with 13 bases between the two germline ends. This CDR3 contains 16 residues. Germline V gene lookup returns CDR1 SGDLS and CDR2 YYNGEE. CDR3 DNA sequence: TGTGCCAGCAGCGTAGCTCCGACAGAAACCACCGGGGAGCTGTTTTTT. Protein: CASSVAPTETTGELFF.

CDR3 DNA sequence: TGTGCCAGCAGCCTGGTCGGAGGGGGGAAGCGACAGGGGAATATCTACGAGCAGTACTTC. It is translated as CASSLVGGGKRQGNIYEQYF. The J gene is TRBJ2-7, the V gene TRBV14, with 8 bases fitting TRBD1. The V gene end was trimmed by 4 bases and the J gene end by 3 bases; junction bases not matched to a gene: 23. Germline loops: CDR1 SGHDN, CDR2 FVKESK. CDR3 length equals 20 residues.

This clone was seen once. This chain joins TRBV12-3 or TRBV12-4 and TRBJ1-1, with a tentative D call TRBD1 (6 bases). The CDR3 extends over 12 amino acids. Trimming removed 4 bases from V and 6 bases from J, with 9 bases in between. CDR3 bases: TGTGCCAGCAGTTCCAGGGGCCCTGAAGCTTTCTTT. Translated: CASSSRGPEAFF.

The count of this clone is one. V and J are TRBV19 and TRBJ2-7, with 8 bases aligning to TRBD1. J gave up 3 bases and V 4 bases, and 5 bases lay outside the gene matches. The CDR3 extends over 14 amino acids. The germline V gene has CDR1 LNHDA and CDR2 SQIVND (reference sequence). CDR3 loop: CASSRTGTNYEQYF. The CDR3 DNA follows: TGTGCCAGTAGTAGGACAGGGACAAACTACGAGCAGTACTTC.

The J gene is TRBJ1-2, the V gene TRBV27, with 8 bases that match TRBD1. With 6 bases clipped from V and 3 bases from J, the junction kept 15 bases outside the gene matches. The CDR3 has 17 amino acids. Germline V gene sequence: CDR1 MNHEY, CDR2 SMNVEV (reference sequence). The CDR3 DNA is TGTGCCAGCAGACTGGTTCGGACAGGGCTAGAGGACTATGGCTACACCTTC. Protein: CASRLVRTGLEDYGYTF.

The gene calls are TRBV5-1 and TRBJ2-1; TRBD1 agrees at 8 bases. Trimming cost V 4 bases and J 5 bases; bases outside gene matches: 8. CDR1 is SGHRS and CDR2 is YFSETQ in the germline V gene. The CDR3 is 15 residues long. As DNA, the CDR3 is TGCGCCAGCAGCGTTACGGACAGGGCAAACAATGAGCAGTTCTTC. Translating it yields CASSVTDRANNEQFF.

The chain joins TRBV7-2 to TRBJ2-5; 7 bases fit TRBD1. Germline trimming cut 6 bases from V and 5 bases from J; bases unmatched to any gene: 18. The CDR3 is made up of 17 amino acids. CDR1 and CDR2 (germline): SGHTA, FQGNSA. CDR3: CASSPHLTGPRGETQYF. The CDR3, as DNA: TGTGCCAGCAGTCCTCATCTTACCGGGCCCAGGGGGGAGACCCAGTACTTC.

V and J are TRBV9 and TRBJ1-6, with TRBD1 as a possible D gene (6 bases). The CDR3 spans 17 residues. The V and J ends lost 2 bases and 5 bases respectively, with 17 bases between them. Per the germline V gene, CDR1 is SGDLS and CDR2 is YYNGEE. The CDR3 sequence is CASSVEGGRGNNSPLHF. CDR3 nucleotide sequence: TGTGCCAGCAGCGTGGAAGGGGGGAGGGGGAATAATTCACCCCTCCACTTT. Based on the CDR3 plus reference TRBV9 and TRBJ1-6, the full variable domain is DSGVTQTPKHLITATGQRVTLRCSPRSGDLSVYWYQQSLDQGLQFLIQYYNGEERAKGNILERFSAQQFPDLHSELNLSSLELGDSALYFCASSVEGGRGNNSPLHFGNGTRLTVT.

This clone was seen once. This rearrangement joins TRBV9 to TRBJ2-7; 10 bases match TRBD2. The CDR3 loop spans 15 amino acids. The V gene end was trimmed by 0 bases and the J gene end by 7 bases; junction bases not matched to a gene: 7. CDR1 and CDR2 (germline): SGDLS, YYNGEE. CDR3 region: CASSVDPSGRGEQYF. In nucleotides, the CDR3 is TGTGCCAGCAGCGTAGATCCTAGCGGGAGAGGGGAGCAGTACTTC.

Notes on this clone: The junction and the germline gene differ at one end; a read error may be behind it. The CDR3 nucleotides read TGTGCCACCGGAGACTTGTCAGATGGAAGTATGGATTTT. Residues: CATGDLSDGSMDF. This chain uses TRBV10-3 with TRBJ2-3, with no clear D. In germline, CDR1 is ENHRY, CDR2 SYGVKD. CDR3 length: 13 amino acids.

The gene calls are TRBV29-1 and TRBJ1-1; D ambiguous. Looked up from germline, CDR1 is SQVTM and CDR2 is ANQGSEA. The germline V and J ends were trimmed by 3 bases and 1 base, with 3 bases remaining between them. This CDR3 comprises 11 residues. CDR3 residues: CSVEANTEAFF. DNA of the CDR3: TGCAGCGTTGAGGCGAACACTGAAGCTTTCTTT. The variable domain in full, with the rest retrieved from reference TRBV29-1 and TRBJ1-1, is SAVISQKPSRDICQRGTSLTIQCQVDSQVTMMFWYRQQPGQSLTLIATANQGSEATYESGFVIDKFPISRPNLTFSTLTVSNMSPEDSSIYLCSVEANTEAFFGQGTRLTVV.

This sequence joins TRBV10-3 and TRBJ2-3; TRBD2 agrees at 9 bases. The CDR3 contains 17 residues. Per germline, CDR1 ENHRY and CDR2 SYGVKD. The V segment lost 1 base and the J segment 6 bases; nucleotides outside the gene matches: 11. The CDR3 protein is CAISEYRSGSGEDTQYF. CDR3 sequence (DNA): TGTGCCATCAGTGAGTATCGTAGCGGGAGTGGAGAGGATACGCAGTATTTT.

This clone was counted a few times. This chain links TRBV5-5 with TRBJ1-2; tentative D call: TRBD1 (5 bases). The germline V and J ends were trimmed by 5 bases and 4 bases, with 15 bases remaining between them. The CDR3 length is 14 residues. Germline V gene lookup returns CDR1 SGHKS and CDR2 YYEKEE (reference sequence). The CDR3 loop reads CASSSGTLGYGYTF. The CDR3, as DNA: TGTGCCAGCAGTTCAGGGACTTTGGGCTATGGCTACACCTTC.

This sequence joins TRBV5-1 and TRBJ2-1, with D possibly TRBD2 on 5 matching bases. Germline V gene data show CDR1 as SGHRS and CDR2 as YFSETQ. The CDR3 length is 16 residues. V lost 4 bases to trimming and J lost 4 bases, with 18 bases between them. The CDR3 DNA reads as TGCGCCAGCAGCCCGGGCGGCGGACGGGGTTACAATGAGCAGTTCTTC. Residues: CASSPGGGRGYNEQFF. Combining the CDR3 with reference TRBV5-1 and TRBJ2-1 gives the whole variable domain KAGVTQTPRYLIKTRGQQVTLSCSPISGHRSVSWYQQTPGQGLQFLFEYFSETQRNKGNFPGRFSGRQFSNSRSEMNVSTLELGDSALYLCASSPGGGRGYNEQFFGPGTRLTVL.

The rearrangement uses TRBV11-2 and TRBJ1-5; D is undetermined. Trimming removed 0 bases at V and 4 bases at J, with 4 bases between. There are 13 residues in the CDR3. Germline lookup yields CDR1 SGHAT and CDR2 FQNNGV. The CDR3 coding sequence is TGTGCCAGCAGCTTAGACACAAATCAGCCCCAGCATTTT. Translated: CASSLDTNQPQHF.

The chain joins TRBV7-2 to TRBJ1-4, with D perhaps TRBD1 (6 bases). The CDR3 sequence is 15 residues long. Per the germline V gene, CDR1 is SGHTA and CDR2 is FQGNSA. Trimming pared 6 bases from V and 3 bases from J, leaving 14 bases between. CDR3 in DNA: TGTGCCAGCAGGGGTGATGGGGGCCCTAATGAAAAACTGTTTTTT. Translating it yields CASRGDGGPNEKLFF.

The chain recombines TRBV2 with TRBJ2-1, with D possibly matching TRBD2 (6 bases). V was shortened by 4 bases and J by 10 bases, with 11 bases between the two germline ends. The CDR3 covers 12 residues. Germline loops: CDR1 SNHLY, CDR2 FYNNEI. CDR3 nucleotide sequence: TGTGCCAGCAGTGGGGGACTCCGGGAGCAGTTCTTC. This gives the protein CASSGGLREQFF. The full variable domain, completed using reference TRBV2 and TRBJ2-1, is EPEVTQTPSHQVTQMGQEVILRCVPISNHLYFYWYRQILGQKVEFLVSFYNNEISEKSEIFDDQFSVERPDGSNFTLKIRSTKLEDSAMYFCASSGGLREQFFGPGTRLTVL.

The DNA of the CDR3 is TGTGCCAGCTCACCGGGACAGGGGAAGACCTACGAGCAGTACTTC. Translated, it gives CASSPGQGKTYEQYF. The rearrangement links TRBV18 to TRBJ2-7, with 10 bases lining up with TRBD1. This CDR3 contains 15 residues. The V segment lost 3 bases and the J segment 2 bases; nucleotides outside the gene matches: 4. CDR1 KGHSH and CDR2 LQKENI come from the germline V gene.

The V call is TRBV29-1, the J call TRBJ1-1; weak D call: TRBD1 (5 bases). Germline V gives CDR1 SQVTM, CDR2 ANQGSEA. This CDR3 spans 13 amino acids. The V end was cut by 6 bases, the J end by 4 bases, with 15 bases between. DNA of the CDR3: TGCAGCGTGATCAACGGGGGGAGCACTGAAGCTTTCTTT. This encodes CSVINGGSTEAFF.